These 5 T cell receptor beta chains were all obtained from the same sample, sequenced in a study of blood T cell repertoires in COVID-19. Only in-frame clones appear in the TCRdb table, and some are missing; sequencing was by immunoSEQ multiplex PCR. The sample consists of under 70,000 clones, around 87% of them appearing once. The sequenced sample consisted of peripheral blood. The receptors derive from a woman younger than 35 with acute or convalescent COVID-19.

A few counts support this clone. A much more abundant neighbour one base away suggests this may be a read error. Other DNA sequences in this sample translate to the same CDR3. V is TRBV7-2 and J is TRBJ2-2, with TRBD1 matching over 9 bases. V was clipped by 3 bases and J by 3 bases; unmatched bases: 5. The CDR3 totals 16 residues. CDR1 and CDR2 from the germline V gene are SGHTA and FQGNSA. DNA of the CDR3: TGTGCCAGCAGCTTGGCCGGACAGGGGTACACCGGGGAGCTGTTTTTT. The encoded protein is CASSLAGQGYTGELFF.

V and J are TRBV5-4 and TRBJ2-1; 7 bases line up with TRBD2. The CDR3 extends over 15 amino acids. Looked up from germline, CDR1 is SGHNT and CDR2 is YYREEE (reference sequence). Trimming cost V 3 bases and J 10 bases; bases outside gene matches: 13. In nucleotides, the CDR3 is TGTGCCAGCAGCTACTCGACTAGCCTAACCTCCGAGCAGTTCTTC. Its protein product is CASSYSTSLTSEQFF.

The V and J genes are TRBV5-6 and TRBJ1-5; 10 bases fit TRBD1. The CDR3 consists of 16 residues. Germline assignment: CDR1 SGHDT and CDR2 YYEEEE. Unmatched junction bases numbered 1, after V lost 0 bases and J lost 1 base. The CDR3 loop reads CASSLGQGASNQPQHF. In DNA form, the CDR3 reads TGTGCCAGCAGCTTGGGACAGGGGGCGAGCAATCAGCCCCAGCATTTT.

The DNA of the CDR3 is TGTGCCAGCAGCCGGATGACAGGTTCCTACGAGCAGTACTTC. Amino acids: CASSRMTGSYEQYF. The chain links TRBV3-1 (or the pseudogene TRBV3-2) to TRBJ2-7; D possibly corresponds to TRBD1 (6 bases). The V gene lost 4 bases and the J gene lost 1 base, with 11 bases spanning the gap. In germline, CDR1 is LGHDT, CDR2 YNNKEL (reference sequence). The CDR3 extends over 14 amino acids.

The rearrangement links TRBV5-1 to TRBJ1-1, with TRBD1 matching 7 bases. The CDR3 totals 18 residues. Germline assignment: CDR1 SGHRS and CDR2 YFSETQ. Losses at the gene ends were 4 bases for V and 3 bases for J; bases not matched to a gene: 18. CDR3 region: CASSHGTEVSVTDTEAFF. DNA of the CDR3: TGCGCCAGCAGCCACGGGACAGAAGTATCGGTAACGGACACTGAAGCTTTCTTT.